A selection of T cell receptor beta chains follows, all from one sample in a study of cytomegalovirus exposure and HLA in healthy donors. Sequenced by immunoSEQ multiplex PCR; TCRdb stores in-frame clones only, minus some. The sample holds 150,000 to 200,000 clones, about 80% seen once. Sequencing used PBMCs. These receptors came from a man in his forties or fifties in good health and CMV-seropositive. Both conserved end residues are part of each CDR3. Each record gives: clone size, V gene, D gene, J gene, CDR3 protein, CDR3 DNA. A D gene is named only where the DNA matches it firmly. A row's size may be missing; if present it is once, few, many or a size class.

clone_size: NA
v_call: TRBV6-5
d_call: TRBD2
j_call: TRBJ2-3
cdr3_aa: CASSPLAGDLATQYF
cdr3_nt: TGTGCCAGCAGCCCTCTAGCGGGAGATCTAGCTACGCAGTATTTT

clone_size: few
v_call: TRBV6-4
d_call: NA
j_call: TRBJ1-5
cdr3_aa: CASSVNGDQPQHF
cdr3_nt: TGTGCCAGCAGTGTAAACGGGGATCAGCCCCAGCATTTT

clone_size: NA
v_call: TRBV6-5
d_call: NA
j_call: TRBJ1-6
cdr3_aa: CASSYSKGSNSPLHF
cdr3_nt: TGTGCCAGCAGTTACTCGAAAGGGAGCAATTCACCCCTCCACTTT

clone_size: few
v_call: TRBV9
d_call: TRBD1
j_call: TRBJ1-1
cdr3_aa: CASSVGPGTGGENTEAFF
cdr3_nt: TGTGCCAGCAGCGTAGGTCCGGGGACAGGGGGCGAGAACACTGAAGCTTTCTTT

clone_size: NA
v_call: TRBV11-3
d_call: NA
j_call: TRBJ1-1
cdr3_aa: CASSLDPGTEAFF
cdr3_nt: TGTGCCAGCAGCTTAGATCCGGGGACTGAAGCTTTCTTT

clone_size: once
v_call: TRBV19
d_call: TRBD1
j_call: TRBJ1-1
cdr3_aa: CASSSRGPSMNTEAFF
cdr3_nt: TGTGCCAGTAGTAGCAGGGGGCCATCGATGAACACTGAAGCTTTCTTT

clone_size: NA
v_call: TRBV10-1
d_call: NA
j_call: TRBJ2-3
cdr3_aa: CASSESAASSSDTQYF
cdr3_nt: TGCGCCAGCAGTGAGTCGGCAGCTAGCTCCTCAGATACGCAGTATTTT

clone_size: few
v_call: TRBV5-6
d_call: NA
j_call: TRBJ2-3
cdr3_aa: CASSPGRRGDTQYF
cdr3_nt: TGTGCCAGCAGCCCCGGACGGAGAGGGGATACGCAGTATTTT

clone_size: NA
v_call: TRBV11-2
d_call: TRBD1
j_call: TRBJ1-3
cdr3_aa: CASSRGTVGNTIYF
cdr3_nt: TGTGCCAGCAGTAGGGGGACAGTCGGAAACACCATATATTTT

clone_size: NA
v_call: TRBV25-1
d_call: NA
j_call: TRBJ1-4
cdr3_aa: CASSEYEGRGLFF
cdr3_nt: TGTGCCAGCAGTGAATACGAGGGGCGGGGACTGTTTTTT

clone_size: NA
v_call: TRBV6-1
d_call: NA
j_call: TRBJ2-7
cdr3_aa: CASKYGQLSYEQYF
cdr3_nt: TGTGCCAGCAAGTATGGACAGCTCTCCTACGAGCAGTACTTC

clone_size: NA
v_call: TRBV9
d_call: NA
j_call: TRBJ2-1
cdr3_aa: CASSAGVGYNEQFF
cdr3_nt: TGTGCCAGCAGCGCGGGAGTCGGGTACAATGAGCAGTTCTTC

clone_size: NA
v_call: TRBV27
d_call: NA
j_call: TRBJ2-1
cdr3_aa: CASSLWGLNNEQFF
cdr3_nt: TGTGCCAGCAGTTTGTGGGGCCTGAACAATGAGCAGTTCTTC

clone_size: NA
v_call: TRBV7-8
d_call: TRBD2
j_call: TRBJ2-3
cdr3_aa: CASSSTGGAASISDTQYF
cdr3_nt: TGTGCCAGCAGCTCGACGGGGGGGGCGGCCAGTATTTCAGATACGCAGTATTTT

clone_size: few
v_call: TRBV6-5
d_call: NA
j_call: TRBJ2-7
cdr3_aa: CASSYGTRGAYEQYF
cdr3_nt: TGTGCCAGCAGTTACGGGACAAGGGGAGCCTACGAGCAGTACTTC

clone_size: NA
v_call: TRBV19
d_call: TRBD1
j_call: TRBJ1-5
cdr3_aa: CASSGQGGNQPQHF
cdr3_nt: TGTGCCAGTAGTGGACAGGGGGGCAATCAGCCCCAGCATTTT

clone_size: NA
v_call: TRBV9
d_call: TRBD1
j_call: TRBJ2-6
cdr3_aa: CASSVTAGQGTGANGLTF
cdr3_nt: TGTGCCAGCAGCGTAACTGCGGGACAGGGAACTGGGGCCAACGGCCTGACTTTC

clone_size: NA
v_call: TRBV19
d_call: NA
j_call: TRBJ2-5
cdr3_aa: CASSIGDMRERETQYF
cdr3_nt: TGTGCCAGTAGTATTGGGGACATGAGAGAGAGGGAGACCCAGTACTTC

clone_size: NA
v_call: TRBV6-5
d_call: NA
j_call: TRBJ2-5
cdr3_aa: CASSRGARETQYF
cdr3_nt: TGTGCCAGTAGCCGGGGAGCCCGAGAGACCCAGTACTTC

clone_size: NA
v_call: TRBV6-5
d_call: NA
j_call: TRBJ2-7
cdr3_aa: CASTRQGTGSEQYF
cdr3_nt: TGTGCCAGCACACGCCAAGGTACAGGGTCCGAGCAGTACTTC

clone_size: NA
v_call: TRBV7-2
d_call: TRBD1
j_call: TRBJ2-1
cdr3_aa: CASSRQGVNSYNEQFF
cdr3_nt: TGTGCCAGCAGCCGTCAGGGGGTCAATTCCTACAATGAGCAGTTCTTC

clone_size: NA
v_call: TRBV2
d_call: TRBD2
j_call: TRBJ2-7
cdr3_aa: CASSLGLAGVGEQYF
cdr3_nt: TGTGCCAGCAGCCTCGGACTAGCGGGAGTCGGCGAGCAGTACTTC

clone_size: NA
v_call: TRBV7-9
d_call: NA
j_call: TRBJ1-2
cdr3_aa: CASSFNPTNYGYTF
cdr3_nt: TGTGCCAGCAGCTTTAACCCTACTAACTATGGCTACACCTTC